One T cell receptor beta chain is described in this entry. This clonotype was recorded a few times. Its antigen remains undetermined. Just one base apart from a much larger clone, this may be a read error. The sample is drawn from a study of regulatory T cells in long-lasting Graves disease (dated by TCRdb to 2020 to 2023). At the level of the whole study: Antithyroid drugs had been taken for less than 3 months by newly diagnosed Graves' disease patients. This study used TCR sequencing and RNA sequencing of peripheral blood to compare persistent Graves' disease patients against newly diagnosed Graves' disease patients. The study was conducted in China and was registered as a clinical trial. A total of 35 or so samples were covered by TCR sequencing, comprising approximately 13 persistent and around 20 newly diagnosed Graves' disease patients. Here is what the overall study found, with its caveats: Only the TCR beta chain was sequenced and analyzed. Persistent patients shared more public clonotypes among themselves (around 2,500) than newly diagnosed patients did (roughly 910). The study examined only peripheral blood because the primary lesion, thyroid tissue, could not be accessed. Persistent disease showed preferential use of TRBV28, TRBJ1-2 and TRBJ2-5, whereas newly diagnosed disease favored TRBV20-1 and TRBJ2-1. Lower TCR Shannon entropy and fewer highly expanded clones were observed in persistent Graves' disease patients than in newly diagnosed patients, which suggested clonal expansion. As a limitation, the authors acknowledged that the small sample size may reduce accuracy.

The library was produced with multiplex PCR. TCRdb names Illumina HiSeq 4000 as the instrument used. To build TCR beta libraries, CDR3 regions were amplified by Arm-PCR using iRepertoire HTBI primers. PCR products were gel purified before sequencing. The study's own analysis went as follows. Across samples, 60 to 80 TRBV and 14 TRBJ segments were identified and used for gene usage analysis of CDR3 amino acid clonotypes. COPE and FqMerger were used to merge the filtered high-quality paired reads into contigs. BLAST was used to align contigs to IMGT TRBV, TRBD and TRBJ reference genes, and CDR3 was defined according to IMGT. Any clonotype with a frequency above 0.1% was counted as a highly expanded clone. Shannon entropy served as the measure of repertoire diversity, while the Gini coefficient captured V-J evenness. A clonotype found in more than one individual was treated as public. TCRdb redid the processing of the public reads, applying fastp at Q25 and MiXCR, and retained in-frame beta chains. Records with the same CDR3 protein are collapsed into one entry carrying the most frequent genes and DNA. The V and J calls and clone size come from TCRdb's table, not from the authors' own analysis. The sample includes roughly 380,000 distinct CDR3 sequences, with 15% to 17% observed a single time. Over 20% of the sample is taken by the ten largest.

Reading the label with the study, this specimen's time point is: newly diagnosed GD, antithyroid drugs for less than 3 months. For both TCR sequencing and RNA sequencing, RNA was extracted from PBMCs using TRIzol. The diagnosis of Graves' disease followed American Thyroid Association guidelines. The patients came from an endocrinology department in Xi'an, China. Each patient gave approximately 9.7 milliliters of peripheral blood, collected in an EDTA anticoagulant tube. Ficoll Paque Plus density gradient separation was used to isolate PBMCs, and no further T cell sorting was done. An Agilent 2100 Bioanalyzer and agarose gel were used to check RNA quality, while a NanoDrop 2000 measured RNA concentration. Cut back by 5 bases and 2 bases, the V and J ends lie 16 bases apart. CDR1 is given as MNHEY and CDR2 as SVGEGT, both from the germline V gene. Including cysteine and phenylalanine, the CDR3 has 15 amino acids. The CDR3 DNA has 45 bases and is translated from base 1.

The sequence derives from a female donor with Graves disease. This specimen was peripheral blood mononuclear cells (PBMCs), taken at new diagnosis, from a patient treated with antithyroid drugs. The V gene is TRBV6-2 or TRBV6-3 and the J gene is TRBJ2-7; no D gene is confidently identified. The CDR3 in this case is CASSPGPSSPYEQYF. The nucleotides are TGTGCCAGCAGTCCCGGACCTTCCAGCCCCTACGAGCAGTACTTC.